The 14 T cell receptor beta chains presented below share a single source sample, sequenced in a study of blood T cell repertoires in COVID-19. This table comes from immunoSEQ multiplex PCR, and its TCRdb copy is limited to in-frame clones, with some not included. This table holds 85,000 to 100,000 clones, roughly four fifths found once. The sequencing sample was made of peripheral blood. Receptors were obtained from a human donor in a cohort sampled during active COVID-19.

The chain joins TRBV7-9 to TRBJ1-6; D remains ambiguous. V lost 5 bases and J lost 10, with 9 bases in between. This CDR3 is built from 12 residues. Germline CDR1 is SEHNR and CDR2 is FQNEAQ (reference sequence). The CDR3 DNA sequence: TGTGCCAGCAGCACATATGAATCACCCCTCCACTTT. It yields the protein CASSTYESPLHF.

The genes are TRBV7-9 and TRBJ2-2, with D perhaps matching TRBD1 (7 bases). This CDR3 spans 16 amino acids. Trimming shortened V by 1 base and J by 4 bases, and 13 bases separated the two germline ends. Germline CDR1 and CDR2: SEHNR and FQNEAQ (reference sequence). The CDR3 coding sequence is TGTGCCAGCAGCTTAGGGAGACAGGGAGGCACCGGGGAGCTGTTTTTT. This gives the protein CASSLGRQGGTGELFF.

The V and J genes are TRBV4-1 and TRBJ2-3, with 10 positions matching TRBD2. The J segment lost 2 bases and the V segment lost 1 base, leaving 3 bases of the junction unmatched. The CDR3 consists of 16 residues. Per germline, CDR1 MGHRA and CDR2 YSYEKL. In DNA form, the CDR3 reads TGCGCCAGCAGCCAAGGAAGCGGGAGGGCCACAGATACGCAGTATTTT. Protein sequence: CASSQGSGRATDTQYF.

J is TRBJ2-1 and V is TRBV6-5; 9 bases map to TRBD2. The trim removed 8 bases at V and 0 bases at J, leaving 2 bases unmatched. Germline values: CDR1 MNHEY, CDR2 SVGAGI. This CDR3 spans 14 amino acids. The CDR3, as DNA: TGTGCCAGCGTAGCGGGGGTCTCCTACAATGAGCAGTTCTTC. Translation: CASVAGVSYNEQFF.

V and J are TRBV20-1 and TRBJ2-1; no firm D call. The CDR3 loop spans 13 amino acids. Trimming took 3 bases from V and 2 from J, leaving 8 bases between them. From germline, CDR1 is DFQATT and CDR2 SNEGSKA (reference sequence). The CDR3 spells CSASFSAYNEQFF. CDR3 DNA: TGCAGTGCTAGTTTCTCCGCCTACAATGAGCAGTTCTTC.

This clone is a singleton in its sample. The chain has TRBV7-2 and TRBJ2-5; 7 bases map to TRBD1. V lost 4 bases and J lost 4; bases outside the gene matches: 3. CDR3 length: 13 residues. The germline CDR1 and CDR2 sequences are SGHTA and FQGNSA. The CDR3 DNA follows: TGTGCCAGCAGCTCCCGACAGGGAGAGACCCAGTACTTC. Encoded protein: CASSSRQGETQYF.

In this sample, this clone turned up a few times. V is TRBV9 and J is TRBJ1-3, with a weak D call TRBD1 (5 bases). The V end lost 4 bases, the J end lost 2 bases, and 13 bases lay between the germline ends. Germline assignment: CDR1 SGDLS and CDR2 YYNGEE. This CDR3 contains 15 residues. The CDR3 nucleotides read TGTGCCAGCAGCCCCCAGGGTAAGACTGGAAACACCATATATTTT. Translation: CASSPQGKTGNTIYF.

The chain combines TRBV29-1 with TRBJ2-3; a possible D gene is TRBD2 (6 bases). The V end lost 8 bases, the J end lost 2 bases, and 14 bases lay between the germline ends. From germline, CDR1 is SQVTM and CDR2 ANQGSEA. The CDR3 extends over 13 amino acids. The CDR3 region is CSILRTNTDTQYF. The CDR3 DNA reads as TGCAGCATCTTGAGGACTAACACAGATACGCAGTATTTT.

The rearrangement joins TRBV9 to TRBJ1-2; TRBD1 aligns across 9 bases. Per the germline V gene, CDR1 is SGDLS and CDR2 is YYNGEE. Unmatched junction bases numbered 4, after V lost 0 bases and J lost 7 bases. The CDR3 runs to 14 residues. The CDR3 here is CASSVVGGQGGYTF. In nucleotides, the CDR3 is TGTGCCAGCAGCGTAGTAGGGGGACAGGGTGGCTACACCTTC.

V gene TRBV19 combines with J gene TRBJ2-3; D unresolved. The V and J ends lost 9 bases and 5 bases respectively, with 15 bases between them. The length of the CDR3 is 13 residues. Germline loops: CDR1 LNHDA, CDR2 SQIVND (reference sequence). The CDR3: CASRILSEDTQYF. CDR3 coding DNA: TGTGCCAGCCGTATCCTGAGCGAAGATACGCAGTATTTT.

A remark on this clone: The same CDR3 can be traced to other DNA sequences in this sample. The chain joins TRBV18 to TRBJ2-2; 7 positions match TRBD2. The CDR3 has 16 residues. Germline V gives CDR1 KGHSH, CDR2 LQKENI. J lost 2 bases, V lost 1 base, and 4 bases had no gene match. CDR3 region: CASSPLAGGNTGELFF. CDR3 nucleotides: TGTGCCAGCTCACCACTAGCGGGCGGTAACACCGGGGAGCTGTTTTTT.

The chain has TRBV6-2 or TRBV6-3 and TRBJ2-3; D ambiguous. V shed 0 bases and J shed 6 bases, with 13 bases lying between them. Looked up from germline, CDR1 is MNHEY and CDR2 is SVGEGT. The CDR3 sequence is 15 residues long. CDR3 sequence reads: CASSYSRMIHDTQYF. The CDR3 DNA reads TGTGCCAGCAGTTACTCGCGTATGATTCACGATACGCAGTATTTT.

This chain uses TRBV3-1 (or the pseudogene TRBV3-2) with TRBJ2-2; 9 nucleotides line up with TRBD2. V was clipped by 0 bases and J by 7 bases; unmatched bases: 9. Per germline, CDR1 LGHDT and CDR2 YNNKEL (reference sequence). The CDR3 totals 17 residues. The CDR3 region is CASSQDRSGGGFGELFF. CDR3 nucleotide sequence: TGTGCCAGCAGCCAAGATCGTAGCGGGGGAGGGTTCGGGGAGCTGTTTTTT.

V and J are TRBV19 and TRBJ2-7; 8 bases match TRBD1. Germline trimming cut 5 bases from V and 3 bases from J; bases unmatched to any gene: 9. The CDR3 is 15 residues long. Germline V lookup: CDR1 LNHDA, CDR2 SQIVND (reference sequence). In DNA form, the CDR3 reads TGTGCCAGTAGTCCCTCCGGACAGGGATACTACGAGCAGTACTTC. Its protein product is CASSPSGQGYYEQYF.